The 30 T cell receptor beta chains below were found in one sample sequenced in a study of shared clonotypes between healthy human individuals. Clones were read by immunoSEQ multiplex PCR, and TCRdb kept only the in-frame ones, dropping some. The sample records about 2.3 million clones, over 85% being singletons. Sequenced material: naive CD4+ T cells from PBMCs. Subset defined: CD45RA+ positively selected. Every receptor here comes from a man between 18 and 29 years old in good health. Some clones in this sample may be carry-over from other donors' samples.

This clone was seen once. The rearrangement links TRBV9 to TRBJ2-3, with D tentatively TRBD2 (5 bases). Germline V gene lookup returns CDR1 SGDLS and CDR2 YYNGEE. There are 16 residues in the CDR3. The V gene lost 4 bases and the J gene lost 4 bases, with 19 bases spanning the gap. The CDR3 DNA reads TGTGCCAGCAGCTTCCCTAGAGGAGGCGCCCCAGATACGCAGTATTTT. This encodes CASSFPRGGAPDTQYF. The variable domain in full, with the rest retrieved from reference TRBV9 and TRBJ2-3, is DSGVTQTPKHLITATGQRVTLRCSPRSGDLSVYWYQQSLDQGLQFLIQYYNGEERAKGNILERFSAQQFPDLHSELNLSSLELGDSALYFCASSFPRGGAPDTQYFGPGTRLTVL.

The chain has TRBV7-9 and TRBJ1-6, with a tentative D call TRBD1 (5 bases). This CDR3 has 15 residues. With 5 bases removed from V and 5 bases from J, the gap between germline ends came to 13 bases. The germline gives CDR1 SEHNR, CDR2 FQNEAQ (reference sequence). The CDR3 sequence: CASSPMGRDNSPLHF. In DNA form, the CDR3 reads TGTGCCAGCAGCCCCATGGGACGGGATAATTCACCCCTCCACTTT.

Note on this clone: Other DNA sequences in this sample translate to the same CDR3. V is TRBV6-1 and J is TRBJ2-7, with D possibly matching TRBD2 (7 bases). In germline, CDR1 is MNHNS, CDR2 SASEGT. With 3 bases removed from V and 1 base from J, the gap between germline ends came to 10 bases. CDR3 length: 14 amino acids. DNA for the CDR3: TGTGCCAGCAGTGAGAGGGGGGGATCCTACGAGCAGTACTTC. This translates into CASSERGGSYEQYF.

As concerns this clone: Other DNA variants within this sample encode the same CDR3. The rearrangement links TRBV28 to TRBJ1-3; D unclear. Trimming shortened V by 4 bases and J by 0 bases, and 7 bases separated the two germline ends. The CDR3 has 14 residues. Germline V gene sequence: CDR1 MDHEN, CDR2 SYDVKM. CDR3 sequence: CASSSGFSGNTIYF. DNA of the CDR3: TGTGCCAGCAGTTCCGGCTTCTCTGGAAACACCATATATTTT.

A note on this clone: This sample also contains other DNA sequences that code for the same CDR3. This chain joins TRBV5-1 and TRBJ2-1; D is possibly TRBD2 (6 bases). Germline V lookup: CDR1 SGHRS, CDR2 YFSETQ. V gave up 4 bases and J gave up 2 bases, with 13 bases separating them. The CDR3 is 15 amino acids. The CDR3, as DNA: TGCGCCAGCAGCCTCGCCGGGGGAACCTACAATGAGCAGTTCTTC. It specifies CASSLAGGTYNEQFF.

This clone was seen more than once but under ten times. This sample includes further DNA sequences coding for the same CDR3. The chain employs TRBV7-9 and TRBJ1-1, with a weak D call TRBD1 (6 bases). The CDR3 sequence is 14 residues long. Trimming left V 5 bases short and J 0 bases short, with 10 bases between. The V gene's germline CDR1 is SEHNR and CDR2 FQNEAQ (reference sequence). This CDR3 reads CASSLRGMNTEAFF. The CDR3 nucleotides are TGTGCCAGCAGCCTAAGGGGGATGAACACTGAAGCTTTCTTT.

This clone was seen just once. This chain connects TRBV29-1 to TRBJ1-1; a possible D gene is TRBD1 (6 bases). V lost 8 bases to trimming and J lost 5 bases, with 18 bases between them. Looked up from germline, CDR1 is SQVTM and CDR2 is ANQGSEA. The CDR3 is made up of 13 amino acids. The CDR3 region has the DNA TGCAGCTTAAATCGGGGGGGCCGGACTGAAGCTTTCTTT. Its protein product is CSLNRGGRTEAFF.

The gene calls are TRBV5-1 and TRBJ2-1, with 14 bases fitting TRBD2. Germline lookup yields CDR1 SGHRS and CDR2 YFSETQ. CDR3 length: 18 amino acids. The junction had 12 bases not matched to a gene; V was cut back by 2 bases and J by 8 bases. CDR3 nucleotides: TGCGCCAGCAGCTTATTTTCCGGGACTAGCGGGAGTTTGGATGAGCAGTTCTTC. Its protein is CASSLFSGTSGSLDEQFF.

Only one count was recorded for this clone. This chain's CDR3 is CASLDRNYEQYF. DNA for the CDR3: TGTGCCAGCTTGGACAGAAACTACGAGCAGTACTTC. The V call is TRBV11-2, the J call TRBJ2-7, with D possibly TRBD1 on 6 matching bases. With 8 bases removed from V and 3 bases from J, the gap between germline ends came to 11 bases. Germline lookup yields CDR1 SGHAT and CDR2 FQNNGV. This CDR3 region has 12 residues.

Here the CDR3 DNA reads TGTGCCAGCAGGACTCCGGGAGCGGAGTACGGCTACACCTTC. Translated: CASRTPGAEYGYTF. This rearrangement joins TRBV28 to TRBJ1-2, with D unresolved. Per germline, CDR1 MDHEN and CDR2 SYDVKM. The CDR3 has 14 amino acids. The V gene lost 6 bases and the J gene lost 8 bases, with 19 bases spanning the gap.

The chain carries TRBV21-1 and TRBJ2-7; the table calls TRBD1, which could not be checked here. TRBV21-1 represents a pseudogene. The CDR3 is 14 residues long. The CDR3 DNA reads as TGTGCCAGCATATTCGGGACACTCTCCTACGAGCAGTACTTC. Translating it yields CASIFGTLSYEQYF.

The chain employs TRBV7-9 and TRBJ1-5; D unclear. Germline V gene sequence: CDR1 SEHNR, CDR2 FQNEAQ (reference sequence). V was shortened by 5 bases and J by 7 bases, with 9 bases between the two germline ends. The CDR3 consists of 12 residues. CDR3 residues: CASSRAGQPQHF. The CDR3 DNA is TGTGCCAGCAGCCGGGCTGGGCAGCCCCAGCATTTT. Supplemented by reference TRBV7-9 and TRBJ1-5, the full variable domain reads DTGVSQNPRHKITKRGQNVTFRCDPISEHNRLYWYRQTLGQGPEFLTYFQNEAQLEKSRLLSDRFSAERPKGSFSTLEIQRTEQGDSAMYLCASSRAGQPQHFGDGTRLSIL.

The rearrangement joins TRBV14 to TRBJ1-5; no definite D call. The V gene's germline CDR1 is SGHDN and CDR2 FVKESK. V gave up 5 bases and J gave up 3 bases, with 8 bases separating them. The CDR3 loop spans 13 amino acids. CDR3 sequence reads: CASSGQPNQPQHF. The CDR3 DNA is TGTGCCAGCAGCGGGCAGCCCAATCAGCCCCAGCATTTT. Using reference TRBV14 and TRBJ1-5 for the parts outside the CDR3, the full variable domain is EAGVTQFPSHSVIEKGQTVTLRCDPISGHDNLYWYRRVMGKEIKFLLHFVKESKQDESGMPNNRFLAERTGGTYSTLKVQPAELEDSGVYFCASSGQPNQPQHFGDGTRLSIL.

The V gene is TRBV4-3, the J gene TRBJ2-3; the D is unclear. Trimming cost V 1 base and J 0 bases, with 11 bases left between them. CDR1 and CDR2 (germline): LGHNA, YSLEER. The CDR3 has 16 amino acids. The CDR3 spells CASSQVWHPSTDTQYF. In nucleotides, the CDR3 is TGCGCCAGCAGCCAAGTTTGGCACCCTAGCACAGATACGCAGTATTTT.

The chain employs TRBV7-3 and TRBJ2-1; 7 bases match TRBD1. This CDR3 is built from 14 residues. V lost 5 bases and J lost 7; bases outside the gene matches: 8. Looked up from germline, CDR1 is SGHTA and CDR2 is FQGTGA. The CDR3: CASSARTGANEQFF. Here the CDR3 DNA reads TGTGCCAGCAGCGCTCGGACAGGCGCTAATGAGCAGTTCTTC.

V is TRBV7-2 and J is TRBJ2-7; 13 bases line up with TRBD2. Losses at the gene ends were 0 bases for V and 6 bases for J; bases not matched to a gene: 11. The CDR3 totals 18 residues. Germline V lookup: CDR1 SGHTA, CDR2 FQGNSA. The CDR3 region has the DNA TGTGCCAGCAGCTTAGCGATTGGACTAGCGGGAGAGAATGTCGAGCAGTACTTC. Translated, it gives CASSLAIGLAGENVEQYF.

This rearrangement joins TRBV19 to TRBJ2-1, with 7 bases matching TRBD2. This CDR3 has 15 residues. Germline V lookup: CDR1 LNHDA, CDR2 SQIVND (reference sequence). J gave up 9 bases and V 0 bases, and 8 bases lay outside the gene matches. DNA for the CDR3: TGTGCCAGTAGTATAGATGGCGGGAGAGGAAGTGAGCAGTTCTTC. Protein product: CASSIDGGRGSEQFF.

To note about this clone: Different DNA sequences within this sample yield the same CDR3. The V call is TRBV5-1, the J call TRBJ2-5, with TRBD2 as a possible D gene (5 bases). Germline CDR1 SGHRS, CDR2 YFSETQ. Trimming pared 0 bases from V and 5 bases from J, leaving 8 bases between. CDR3 size: 13 residues. The CDR3, as DNA: TGCGCCAGCAGCTTGGGCGGGCGGGAGACCCAGTACTTC. Its protein is CASSLGGRETQYF.

This sequence joins TRBV28 and TRBJ2-5, with TRBD2 identical over 8 bases. Unmatched junction bases numbered 11, after V lost 6 bases and J lost 5 bases. From germline, CDR1 is MDHEN and CDR2 SYDVKM. CDR3 length: 15 residues. DNA for the CDR3: TGTGCCAGCAGGGAACTAGCGGCTCCAGGGGAGACCCAGTACTTC. Its protein product is CASRELAAPGETQYF.

The rearrangement uses TRBV7-9 and TRBJ2-7, with D perhaps given as TRBD1 or TRBD2 (5 bases each). The CDR3 contains 14 residues. CDR1 and CDR2 (germline): SEHNR, FQNEAQ (reference sequence). The ends were cut back, 4 bases at V and 9 bases at J, with 19 bases in the middle. The CDR3 region is CASSSTGAHLGQYF. Written as DNA, the CDR3 is TGTGCCAGCAGCTCTACCGGGGCCCACCTCGGGCAGTACTTC. Filled out from reference TRBV7-9 and TRBJ2-7, the complete variable domain reads DTGVSQNPRHKITKRGQNVTFRCDPISEHNRLYWYRQTLGQGPEFLTYFQNEAQLEKSRLLSDRFSAERPKGSFSTLEIQRTEQGDSAMYLCASSSTGAHLGQYFGPGTRLTVT.

This clone was seen once. The J gene is TRBJ2-1, the V gene TRBV28; perhaps TRBD1 as D (5 bases). CDR1 is MDHEN, CDR2 SYDVKM, per germline. The CDR3 contains 12 residues. V lost 9 bases to trimming and J lost 3 bases, with 9 bases between them. This CDR3 is CASTTGYNEQFF. CDR3 in DNA: TGTGCCAGTACAACAGGCTACAATGAGCAGTTCTTC.

The chain employs TRBV15 and TRBJ2-7, with TRBD1 as a possible D gene (5 bases). Per germline, CDR1 LNHNV and CDR2 YYDKDF (reference sequence). The CDR3 is 15 amino acids. The V end was cut by 0 bases, the J end by 1 base, with 10 bases between. As DNA, the CDR3 is TGTGCCACCAGCAGAGATAAAGACAGTTCCTACGAGCAGTACTTC. It specifies CATSRDKDSSYEQYF.

This rearrangement joins TRBV5-1 to TRBJ2-3; D remains unclear. Germline V lookup: CDR1 SGHRS, CDR2 YFSETQ. The germline V and J ends were trimmed by 4 bases and 6 bases, with 15 bases remaining between them. This CDR3 spans 14 amino acids. The CDR3 nucleotides read TGCGCCAGCAGCCCCCCCGCCGCGACCGATACGCAGTATTTT. Protein product: CASSPPAATDTQYF.

A note on this clone: Other nucleotide sequences from this sample produce the same CDR3. The chain carries TRBV7-2 and TRBJ2-2; 13 bases line up with TRBD2. J gave up 4 bases and V 5 bases, and 4 bases lay outside the gene matches. Looked up from germline, CDR1 is SGHTA and CDR2 is FQGNSA. The CDR3 runs to 16 residues. CDR3 sequence: CASSLRLAGGTGELFF. Here the CDR3 DNA reads TGTGCCAGCAGCCTCAGACTAGCGGGGGGCACCGGGGAGCTGTTTTTT.

The genes are TRBV5-6 and TRBJ1-4, with D perhaps matching TRBD1 (6 bases). The CDR3 spans 14 residues. The V gene lost 2 bases and the J gene lost 3 bases, with 8 bases spanning the gap. Germline V gene sequence: CDR1 SGHDT, CDR2 YYEEEE. CDR3: CASSFGQSNEKLFF. As DNA, the CDR3 is TGTGCCAGCAGCTTTGGACAGTCTAATGAAAAACTGTTTTTT.

This clone was observed once. The J gene is TRBJ2-2, the V gene TRBV28; tentatively, D is TRBD1 (5 bases). V lost 6 bases, J lost 0 bases, and 11 bases lay in between. Germline V gene data show CDR1 as MDHEN and CDR2 as SYDVKM. This CDR3 comprises 15 residues. The CDR3, as DNA: TGTGCCAGCAGCCAGGGTTTAGCGAACACCGGGGAGCTGTTTTTT. Translated, it gives CASSQGLANTGELFF.

The chain couples TRBV7-9 to TRBJ1-3; D perhaps matches TRBD1 (5 bases). The germline V gene has CDR1 SEHNR and CDR2 FQNEAQ (reference sequence). The CDR3 length is 13 residues. The V gene lost 8 bases and the J gene lost 5 bases, with 13 bases spanning the gap. The chain's CDR3 is CASVSGTRNTIYF. The CDR3 DNA reads as TGTGCCAGCGTGTCAGGGACCCGAAACACCATATATTTT.

The CDR3 reads CASSLGLASSYEQYF. CDR3 nucleotides: TGTGCCAGCAGTTTAGGACTTGCGAGCTCCTACGAGCAGTACTTC. The V and J genes are TRBV6-5 and TRBJ2-7, with TRBD2 as a possible D gene (5 bases). The V end was cut by 4 bases, the J end by 0 bases, with 13 bases between. Germline CDR1 and CDR2: MNHEY and SVGAGI. The CDR3 totals 15 residues.

The V gene is TRBV28, the J gene TRBJ1-1; no clear D gene. This CDR3 is 15 amino acids long. V lost 5 bases and J 5 bases, leaving 18 bases between the germline ends. Germline V CDR1 and CDR2: MDHEN, SYDVKM. DNA for the CDR3: TGTGCCAGCAGTCCGCTAGGACGGGGAAATACTGAAGCTTTCTTT. Translation gives CASSPLGRGNTEAFF. The whole variable domain, filled in from reference TRBV28 and TRBJ1-1, reads DVKVTQSSRYLVKRTGEKVFLECVQDMDHENMFWYRQDPGLGLRLIYFSYDVKMKEKGDIPEGYSVSREKKERFSLILESASTNQTSMYLCASSPLGRGNTEAFFGQGTRLTVV.

This chain connects TRBV2 to TRBJ1-2; TRBD1 agrees at 11 bases. The CDR3 spans 14 residues. V shed 4 bases and J 8 bases; nucleotides not matched to a gene: 6. Germline assignment: CDR1 SNHLY and CDR2 FYNNEI. CDR3 nucleotides: TGTGCCAGCAGTGGGACAGGGGGCGTTGGAGGCTACACCTTC. Amino acid sequence: CASSGTGGVGGYTF.